A single sample is the source of the 17 T cell receptor beta chains below, sequenced in a study of blood T cells in healthy people across ages. Primers used in a second PCR of about 6 to 11 cycles were a sample-barcoded 5' primer and a J-beta primer mix. TCRdb processed the 5' RACE reads anew with MiXCR; each CDR3 protein has one entry. This sample has 1.5 million to 2 million distinct CDR3 sequences, with 28% found just once. The sample comprised blood. These receptors were obtained from a woman aged 30 to 39 in good health.

This clonotype was counted ten times or more. The CDR3 region has the DNA TGTGCCAGCAGCGCCGGGACAGGGGGCAATGAGCAGTTCTTC. Encoded protein: CASSAGTGGNEQFF. V is TRBV9 and J is TRBJ2-1, with 11 nucleotides matching TRBD1. The junction had 2 bases not matched to a gene; V was cut back by 3 bases and J by 6 bases. CDR1 and CDR2 (germline): SGDLS, YYNGEE. The CDR3 length is 14 residues.

The chain uses TRBV3-1 and TRBJ2-7, with D maybe TRBD2 (5 bases). V lost 2 bases and J 2 bases, leaving 7 bases between the germline ends. The CDR3 runs to 13 residues. Germline assignment: CDR1 LGHDT and CDR2 YNNKEL (reference sequence). The CDR3 spells CASSQLAAYEQYF. The CDR3 nucleotides are TGTGCCAGCAGCCAACTAGCAGCCTACGAGCAGTACTTC.

The J gene is TRBJ1-5, the V gene TRBV20-1, with 7 bases aligning to TRBD1. Germline V lookup: CDR1 DFQATT, CDR2 SNEGSKA (reference sequence). The CDR3 covers 15 residues. J was trimmed by 4 bases and V by 2 bases; bases with no gene match: 8. The CDR3 is CSARPAGQVNQPQHF. As DNA, the CDR3 is TGCAGTGCTAGACCTGCCGGACAGGTAAATCAGCCCCAGCATTTT.

Points on this clonotype: Being one base from a much bigger clone, this may be a read error. This chain joins TRBV20-1 and TRBJ2-4; no clear D. TRBJ2-7 matches the DNA end more closely, so the J call is doubtful. The germline CDR1 and CDR2 sequences are DFQATT and SNEGSKA (reference sequence). The CDR3 spans 13 residues. The CDR3 DNA is TGCAGTGCTGGAGTGGGCGGACCCTACGAGCAGTACTTC. This codes for CSAGVGGPYEQYF.

The chain combines TRBV28 with TRBJ2-3; 9 nucleotides match TRBD2. The CDR3 sequence is 14 residues long. Germline values: CDR1 MDHEN, CDR2 SYDVKM. The trim removed 6 bases at V and 5 bases at J, leaving 6 bases unmatched. For the CDR3, the DNA is TGTGCCAGCAGAAAAATTAGCGGGGGAGATACGCAGTATTTT. As protein: CASRKISGGDTQYF. The full variable domain, rest sourced from reference TRBV28 and TRBJ2-3, is DVKVTQSSRYLVKRTGEKVFLECVQDMDHENMFWYRQDPGLGLRLIYFSYDVKMKEKGDIPEGYSVSREKKERFSLILESASTNQTSMYLCASRKISGGDTQYFGPGTRLTVL.

CDR3 loop: CACGTGYEQYF. The CDR3 bases are TGTGCCTGTGGCACGGGATACGAGCAGTACTTC. This sequence joins TRBV30 and TRBJ2-7; TRBD2 is a possible D gene (5 bases). The length of the CDR3 is 11 residues. V lost 6 bases to trimming and J lost 4 bases, with 10 bases between them. CDR1 is GTSNPN and CDR2 is SVGIG in the germline V gene (reference sequence).

This rearrangement joins TRBV4-2 to TRBJ2-3, with unresolved D. Germline CDR1 and CDR2: LGHNA and YNFKEQ. The CDR3 extends over 14 amino acids. Trimming took 0 bases from V and 2 from J, leaving 6 bases between them. The CDR3 nucleotides read TGTGCCAGCAGCCAAGATCCCCTCACAGATACGCAGTATTTT. It yields the protein CASSQDPLTDTQYF.

The sample holds a few counts of this clonotype. J is TRBJ1-6 and V is TRBV6-6; D gene ambiguous. Trimming cost V 2 bases and J 10 bases, with 9 bases left between them. The CDR3 runs 13 residues. CDR1 and CDR2 from the germline V gene are MNHNY and SVGAGI (reference sequence). The CDR3 spells CASSYQERSPLHF. Written as DNA, the CDR3 is TGTGCCAGCAGTTACCAGGAAAGGTCACCCCTCCACTTT.

There are a few counts of this clonotype. A much more abundant neighbour one base away suggests this may be a read error. This chain joins TRBV29-1 and TRBJ2-7; the match to TRBD1 covers 12 bases. The germline V gene has CDR1 SQVTM and CDR2 ANQGSEA. The CDR3 is made up of 15 amino acids. J gave up 7 bases and V 3 bases, and 10 bases lay outside the gene matches. The CDR3 DNA reads TGCAGCGTTGATGGCCGGGACAGGGGGCCCAATGAGCAGTACTTC. Amino acid sequence: CSVDGRDRGPNEQYF.

This clonotype showed up just a few times. V gene TRBV20-1 combines with J gene TRBJ1-6; 7 positions agree with TRBD1. The CDR3 loop spans 15 amino acids. V lost 5 bases, J lost 1 base, and 5 bases stayed unmatched. Germline values: CDR1 DFQATT, CDR2 SNEGSKA (reference sequence). DNA for the CDR3: TGCAGTGCTCCCAACAGGGGATCCTATAATTCACCCCTCCACTTT. Residues: CSAPNRGSYNSPLHF.

This clonotype was detected many times. The chain uses TRBV12-3 or TRBV12-4 and TRBJ2-7; D is perhaps TRBD1 (6 bases). V lost 3 bases, J lost 0 bases, and 15 bases lay in between. The CDR3 extends over 16 amino acids. CDR3 amino acids: CASSFGTSSPSYEQYF. The DNA of the CDR3 is TGTGCCAGCAGTTTTGGGACAAGCTCCCCCTCCTACGAGCAGTACTTC.

The CDR3 region is CASAPTGSGREKLFF. The CDR3 DNA reads TGTGCCAGCGCACCGACAGGAAGCGGGCGAGAAAAACTGTTTTTT. The genes are TRBV4-2 and TRBJ1-4, with D possibly being TRBD1 (6 bases). V was pared by 8 bases and J by 8 bases, with 21 bases between. This CDR3 has 15 residues. From germline, CDR1 is LGHNA and CDR2 YNFKEQ.

This chain links TRBV20-1 with TRBJ2-3; 10 nucleotides align to TRBD2. In germline, CDR1 is DFQATT, CDR2 SNEGSKA (reference sequence). Trimming cost V 6 bases and J 7 bases; bases outside gene matches: 7. This CDR3 has 13 residues. The CDR3 protein is CSAKRGGHNTQYF. The CDR3, as DNA: TGCAGTGCCAAGCGGGGGGGCCATAATACGCAGTATTTT.

The chain uses TRBV5-1 and TRBJ2-1; 7 nucleotides align to TRBD1. The CDR3 has 16 amino acids. Germline CDR1 reads SGHRS; CDR2 reads YFSETQ. The J segment lost 5 bases and the V segment lost 4 bases, leaving 12 bases of the junction unmatched. CDR3 nucleotide sequence: TGCGCCAGCAGCCCCTATTCCGGGACAGAGAACAATGAGCAGTTCTTC. This encodes CASSPYSGTENNEQFF.

The rearrangement links TRBV11-2 to TRBJ2-6, with TRBD1 identical over 12 bases. In germline, CDR1 is SGHAT, CDR2 FQNNGV. The CDR3 totals 22 residues. Unmatched junction bases numbered 18, after V lost 2 bases and J lost 4 bases. The CDR3 nucleotides are TGTGCCAGCAGCTTACTTCTCTCCGGGACAGGGGGCCGAATCGTAGGGGCCAACGTCCTGACTTTC. Translation gives CASSLLLSGTGGRIVGANVLTF.

This sequence joins TRBV6-6 and TRBJ2-3; TRBD2 is a possible D gene (5 bases). Looked up from germline, CDR1 is MNHNY and CDR2 is SVGAGI (reference sequence). V lost 7 bases and J 10 bases, leaving 12 bases between the germline ends. This CDR3 contains 11 residues. DNA for the CDR3: TGTGCCAGCACCGCGGGCTATGCGCAGTATTTT. The encoded protein is CASTAGYAQYF.

V gene TRBV2 combines with J gene TRBJ2-7; D unclear. Between the trimmed V and J ends, which lost 5 bases and 6 bases, there was a span of 17 bases. CDR3 length equals 14 residues. Germline V gene sequence: CDR1 SNHLY, CDR2 FYNNEI. CDR3 sequence reads: CASSNRAMSSEQYF. The CDR3 bases are TGTGCCAGCAGTAACCGGGCCATGAGCTCCGAGCAGTACTTC.